This TCR beta chain stems from a study of read filtering for tumor transcriptome and immune sequencing. This clonotype has ten or more counts. Molecular barcoded adaptors covering alpha/delta and beta/gamma chains were used on roughly 370 ng RNA. TCRdb re-derived calls from the reads in MiXCR, one entry per CDR3 protein. The table includes 100,000 to 150,000 distinct CDR3 sequences, 10% to 15% detected once. The receptor's source is a donor at least 40 years old with multiple myeloma. The specimen sequenced was a population of CD138-negative cells sorted from bone marrow.

CDR3 protein: CRRVIGGPDTQYF. The DNA of the CDR3 is TGCAGGCGTGTTATCGGGGGGCCAGATACGCAGTATTTT. The chain carries TRBV20-1 and TRBJ2-3, with D perhaps matching TRBD2 (7 bases). The CDR3 runs to 13 residues. The germline gives CDR1 DFQATT, CDR2 SNEGSKA (reference sequence).